The clone carrying this T cell receptor beta chain was counted at least ten times. It was a multiplex PCR that amplified TCR beta CDR3, with 32 V and 13 J primers. Each CDR3 protein is one row after TCRdb ran MiXCR on the multiplex PCR reads. The sample holds roughly 11,000 distinct CDR3 sequences; roughly 30% are singletons and the top ten take approximately 20%. This entry belongs to a study of immune heterogeneity within non-small cell lung tumors. Germline CDR1 reads SGHTA; CDR2 reads FQGNSA. Trimming shortened V by 0 bases and J by 0 bases, and 6 bases separated the two germline ends. This CDR3 has 14 amino acids. Template input, which was bulk tumor genomic DNA, totaled around 660 ng per sample. Primary tumors were biopsied several times each, far apart, intraoperatively. Patients had untreated, newly diagnosed non-small cell lung cancer and underwent curative surgery.

Sequencing was performed on lung tumor tissue. This TCR was recovered from a woman aged 45-59 years with non-small cell lung cancer. This chain uses TRBV7-2 with TRBJ2-7; D remains ambiguous. This CDR3 is CASSLASSSYEQYF. The CDR3 DNA reads TGTGCCAGCAGCTTAGCGAGCTCCTCCTACGAGCAGTACTTC.